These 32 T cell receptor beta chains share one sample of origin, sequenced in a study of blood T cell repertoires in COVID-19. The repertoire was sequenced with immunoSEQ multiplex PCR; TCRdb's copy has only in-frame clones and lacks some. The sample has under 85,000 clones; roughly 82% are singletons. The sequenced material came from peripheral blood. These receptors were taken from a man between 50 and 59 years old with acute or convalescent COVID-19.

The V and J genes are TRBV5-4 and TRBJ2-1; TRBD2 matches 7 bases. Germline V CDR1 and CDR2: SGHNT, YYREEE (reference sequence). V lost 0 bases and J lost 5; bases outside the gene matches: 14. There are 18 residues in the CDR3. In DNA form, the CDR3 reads TGTGCCAGCAGCTTGGACCCCTTTGGCGGGGGAATCGACAATGAGCAGTTCTTC. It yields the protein CASSLDPFGGGIDNEQFF.

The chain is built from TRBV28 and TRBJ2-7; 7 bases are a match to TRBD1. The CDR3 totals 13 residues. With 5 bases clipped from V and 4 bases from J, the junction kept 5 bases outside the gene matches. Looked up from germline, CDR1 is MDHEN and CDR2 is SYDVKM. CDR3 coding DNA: TGTGCCAGCAGTCAGGGACAGCTATACGAGCAGTACTTC. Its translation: CASSQGQLYEQYF.

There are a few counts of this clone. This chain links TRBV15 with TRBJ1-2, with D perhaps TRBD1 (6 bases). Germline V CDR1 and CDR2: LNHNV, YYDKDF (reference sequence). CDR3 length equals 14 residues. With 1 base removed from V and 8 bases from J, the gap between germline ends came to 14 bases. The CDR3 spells CATSRVGTIEGYTF. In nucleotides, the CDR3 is TGTGCCACCAGCAGAGTTGGGACAATCGAGGGCTACACCTTC.

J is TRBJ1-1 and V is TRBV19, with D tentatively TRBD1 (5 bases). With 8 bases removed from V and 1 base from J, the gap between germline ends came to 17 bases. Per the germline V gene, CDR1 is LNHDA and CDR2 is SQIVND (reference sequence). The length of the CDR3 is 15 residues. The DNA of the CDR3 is TGTGCCAGTCGCCCGATACCGGGGGGGAACACTGAAGCTTTCTTT. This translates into CASRPIPGGNTEAFF.

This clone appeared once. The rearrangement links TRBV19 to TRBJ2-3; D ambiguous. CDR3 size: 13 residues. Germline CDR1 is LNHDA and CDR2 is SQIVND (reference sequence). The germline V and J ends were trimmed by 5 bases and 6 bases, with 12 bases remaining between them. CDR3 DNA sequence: TGTGCCAGTAGTCCAGGCCTTGGCGATACGCAGTATTTT. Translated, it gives CASSPGLGDTQYF.

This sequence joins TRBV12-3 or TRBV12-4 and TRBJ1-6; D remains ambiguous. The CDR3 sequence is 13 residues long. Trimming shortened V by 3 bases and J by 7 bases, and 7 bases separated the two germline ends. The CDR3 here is CASSFQENSPLHF. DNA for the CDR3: TGTGCCAGCAGTTTTCAGGAAAATTCACCCCTCCACTTT.

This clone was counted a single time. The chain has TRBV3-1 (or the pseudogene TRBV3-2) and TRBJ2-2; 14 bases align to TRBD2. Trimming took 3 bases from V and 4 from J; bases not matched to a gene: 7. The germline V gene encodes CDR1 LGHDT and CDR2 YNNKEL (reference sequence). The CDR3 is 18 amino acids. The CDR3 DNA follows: TGTGCCAGCAGCCATCAGACTAGCGGGGGGGCAAGCACCGGGGAGCTGTTTTTT. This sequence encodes CASSHQTSGGASTGELFF.

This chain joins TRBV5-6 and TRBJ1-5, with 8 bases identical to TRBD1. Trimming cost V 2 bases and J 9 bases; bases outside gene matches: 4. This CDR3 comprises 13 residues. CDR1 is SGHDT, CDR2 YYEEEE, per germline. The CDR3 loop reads CASSFGTGGPQHF. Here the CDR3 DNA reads TGTGCCAGCAGCTTTGGTACAGGGGGGCCCCAGCATTTT.

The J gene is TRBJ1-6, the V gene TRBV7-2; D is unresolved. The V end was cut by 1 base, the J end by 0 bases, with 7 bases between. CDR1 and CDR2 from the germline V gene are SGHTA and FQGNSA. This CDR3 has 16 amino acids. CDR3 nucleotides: TGTGCCAGCAGCTTAGGCGGGAGCTCCTATAATTCACCCCTCCACTTT. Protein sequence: CASSLGGSSYNSPLHF.

In DNA form, the CDR3 reads TGCGCCAGCAGCCCAGGGGGCGCCGATGAAAAACTGTTTTTT. It is translated as CASSPGGADEKLFF. The rearrangement links TRBV5-1 to TRBJ1-4; 8 bases match TRBD1. With 4 bases clipped from V and 6 bases from J, the junction kept 5 bases outside the gene matches. The CDR3 has 14 amino acids. The germline V gene has CDR1 SGHRS and CDR2 YFSETQ.

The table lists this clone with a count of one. The chain's CDR3 is CASRKEEEPLHF. DNA for the CDR3: TGTGCCAGCAGGAAGGAGGAGGAACCCCTCCACTTT. The chain links TRBV12-3 or TRBV12-4 to TRBJ1-6; D unresolved. V was cut by 6 bases and J by 12 bases, with 12 bases left in between. The CDR3 has 12 residues.

This CDR3 reads CASRGALNTEAFF. For the CDR3, the DNA is TGTGCCAGCAGGGGCGCCCTGAACACTGAAGCTTTCTTT. The V and J genes are TRBV2 and TRBJ1-1, with D hard to call. This CDR3 is 13 amino acids long. V lost 6 bases, J lost 0 bases, and 8 bases lay in between. Per germline, CDR1 SNHLY and CDR2 FYNNEI.

The CDR3 reads CASSHPTGGINSPLHF. As DNA, the CDR3 is TGCGCCAGCAGTCACCCTACAGGGGGCATTAATTCACCCCTCCACTTT. This chain uses TRBV23-1 with TRBJ1-6, with 9 bases aligning to TRBD1. TRBV23-1 is marked as an open reading frame, function uncertain. This CDR3 has 16 amino acids. Germline trimming cut 3 bases from V and 6 bases from J; bases unmatched to any gene: 6.

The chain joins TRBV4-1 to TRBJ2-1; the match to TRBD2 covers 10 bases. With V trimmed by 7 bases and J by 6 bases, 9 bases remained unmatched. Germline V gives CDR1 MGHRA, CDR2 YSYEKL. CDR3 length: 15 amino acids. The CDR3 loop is CASTPQRGGPNEQFF. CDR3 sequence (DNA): TGCGCCAGCACGCCTCAGCGGGGGGGCCCCAATGAGCAGTTCTTC.

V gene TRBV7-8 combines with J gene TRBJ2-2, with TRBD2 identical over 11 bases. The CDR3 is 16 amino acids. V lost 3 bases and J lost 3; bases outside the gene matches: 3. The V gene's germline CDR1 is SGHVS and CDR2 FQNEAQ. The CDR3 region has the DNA TGTGCCAGCAGCTTTAGCGGGAGGGCCGACACCGGGGAGCTGTTTTTT. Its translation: CASSFSGRADTGELFF. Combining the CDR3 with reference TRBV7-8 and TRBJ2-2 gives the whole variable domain GAGVSQSPRYKVAKRGQDVALRCDPISGHVSLFWYQQALGQGPEFLTYFQNEAQLDKSGLPSDRFFAERPEGSVSTLKIQRTQQEDSAVYLCASSFSGRADTGELFFGEGSRLTVL.

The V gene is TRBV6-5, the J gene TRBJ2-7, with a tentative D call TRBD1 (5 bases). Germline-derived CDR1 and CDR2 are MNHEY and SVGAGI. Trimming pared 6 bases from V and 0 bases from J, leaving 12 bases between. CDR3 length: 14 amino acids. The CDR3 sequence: CASRLTADSYEQYF. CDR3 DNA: TGTGCCAGCAGGTTGACAGCAGACTCCTACGAGCAGTACTTC.

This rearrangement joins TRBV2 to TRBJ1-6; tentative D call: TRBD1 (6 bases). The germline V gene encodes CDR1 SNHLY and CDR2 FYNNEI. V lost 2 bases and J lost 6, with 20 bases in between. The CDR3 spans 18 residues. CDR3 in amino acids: CASSERSGQGIANSPLHF. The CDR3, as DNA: TGTGCCAGCAGTGAACGTAGTGGGCAGGGGATTGCTAATTCACCCCTCCACTTT.

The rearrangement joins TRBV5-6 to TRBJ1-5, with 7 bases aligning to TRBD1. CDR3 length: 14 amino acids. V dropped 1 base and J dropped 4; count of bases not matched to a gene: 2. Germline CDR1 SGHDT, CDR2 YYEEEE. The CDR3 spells CASSLIQGNQPQHF. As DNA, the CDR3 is TGTGCCAGCAGCTTGATACAGGGGAATCAGCCCCAGCATTTT.

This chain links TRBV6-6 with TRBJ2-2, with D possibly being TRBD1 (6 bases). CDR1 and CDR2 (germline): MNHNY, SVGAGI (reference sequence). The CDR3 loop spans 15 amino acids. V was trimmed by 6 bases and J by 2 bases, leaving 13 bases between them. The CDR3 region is CASRADRLNTGELFF. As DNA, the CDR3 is TGTGCCAGCAGGGCGGACAGATTAAACACCGGGGAGCTGTTTTTT.

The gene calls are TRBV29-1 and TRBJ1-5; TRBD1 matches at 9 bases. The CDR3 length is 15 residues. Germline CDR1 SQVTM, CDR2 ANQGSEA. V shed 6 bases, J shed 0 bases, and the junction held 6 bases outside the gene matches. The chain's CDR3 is CSVRTGVNSNQPQHF. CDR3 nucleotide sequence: TGCAGCGTCAGGACAGGGGTAAATAGCAATCAGCCCCAGCATTTT. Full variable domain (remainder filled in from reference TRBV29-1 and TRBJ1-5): SAVISQKPSRDICQRGTSLTIQCQVDSQVTMMFWYRQQPGQSLTLIATANQGSEATYESGFVIDKFPISRPNLTFSTLTVSNMSPEDSSIYLCSVRTGVNSNQPQHFGDGTRLSIL.

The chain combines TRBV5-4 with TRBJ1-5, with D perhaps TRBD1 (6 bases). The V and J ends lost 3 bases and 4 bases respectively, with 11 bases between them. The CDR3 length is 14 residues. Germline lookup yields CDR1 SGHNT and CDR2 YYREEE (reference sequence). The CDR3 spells CASSWGGRNQPQHF. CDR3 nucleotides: TGTGCCAGCAGCTGGGGGGGCCGGAATCAGCCCCAGCATTTT.

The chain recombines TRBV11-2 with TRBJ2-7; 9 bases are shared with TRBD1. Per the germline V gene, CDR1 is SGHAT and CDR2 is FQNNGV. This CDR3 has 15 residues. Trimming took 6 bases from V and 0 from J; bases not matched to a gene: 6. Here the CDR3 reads CASSQGQGSSYEQYF. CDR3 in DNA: TGTGCCAGCAGTCAAGGACAGGGGAGCTCCTACGAGCAGTACTTC. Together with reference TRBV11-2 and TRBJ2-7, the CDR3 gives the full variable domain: EAGVAQSPRYKIIEKRQSVAFWCNPISGHATLYWYQQILGQGPKLLIQFQNNGVVDDSQLPKDRFSAERLKGVDSTLKIQPAKLEDSAVYLCASSQGQGSSYEQYFGPGTRLTVT.

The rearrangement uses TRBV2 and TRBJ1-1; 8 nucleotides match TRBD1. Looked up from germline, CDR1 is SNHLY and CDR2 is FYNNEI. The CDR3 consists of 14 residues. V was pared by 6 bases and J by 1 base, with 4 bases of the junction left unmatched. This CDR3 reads CASRRDRTNTEAFF. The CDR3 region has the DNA TGTGCCAGCAGACGGGACAGGACGAACACTGAAGCTTTCTTT.

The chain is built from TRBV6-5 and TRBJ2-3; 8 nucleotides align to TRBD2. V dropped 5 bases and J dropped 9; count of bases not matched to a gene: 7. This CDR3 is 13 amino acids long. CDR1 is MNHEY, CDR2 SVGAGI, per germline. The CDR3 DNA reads TGTGCCAGCAGTCTCCCAGGCGGGGGGACGCAGTATTTT. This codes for CASSLPGGGTQYF.

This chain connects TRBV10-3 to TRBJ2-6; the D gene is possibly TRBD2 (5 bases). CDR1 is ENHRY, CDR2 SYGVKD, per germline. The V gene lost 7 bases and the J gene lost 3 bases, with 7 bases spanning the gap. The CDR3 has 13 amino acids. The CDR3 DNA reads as TGTGCCATCACCGGGGATGGGGCCAACGTCCTGACTTTC. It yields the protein CAITGDGANVLTF.

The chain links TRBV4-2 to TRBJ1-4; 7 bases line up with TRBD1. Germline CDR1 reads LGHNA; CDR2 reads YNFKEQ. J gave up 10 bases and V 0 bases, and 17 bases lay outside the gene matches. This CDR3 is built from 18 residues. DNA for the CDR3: TGTGCCAGCAGCCAAGATGAGGGGGCTTTGAAGGGGATCGGAAAACTGTTTTTT. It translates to CASSQDEGALKGIGKLFF.

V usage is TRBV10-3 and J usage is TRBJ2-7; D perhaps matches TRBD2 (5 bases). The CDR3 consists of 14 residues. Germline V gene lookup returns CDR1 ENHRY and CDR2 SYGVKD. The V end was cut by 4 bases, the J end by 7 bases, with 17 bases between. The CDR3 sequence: CAISGSGEMSEQYF. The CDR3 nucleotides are TGTGCCATCAGTGGCTCCGGGGAGATGAGTGAGCAGTACTTC.

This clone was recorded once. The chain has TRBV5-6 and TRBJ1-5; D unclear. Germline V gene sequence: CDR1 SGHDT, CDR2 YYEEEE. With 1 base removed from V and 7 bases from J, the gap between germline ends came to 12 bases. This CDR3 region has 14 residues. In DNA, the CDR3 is TGTGCCAGCAGCTTGAAGGAGGGAGGCCAGCCCCAGCATTTT. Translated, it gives CASSLKEGGQPQHF.

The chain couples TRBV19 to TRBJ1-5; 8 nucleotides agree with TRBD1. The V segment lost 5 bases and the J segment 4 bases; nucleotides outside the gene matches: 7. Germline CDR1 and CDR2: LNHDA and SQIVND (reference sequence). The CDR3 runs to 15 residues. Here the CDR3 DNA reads TGTGCCAGTAGTTTACAGGGGGTGGGGAATCAGCCCCAGCATTTT. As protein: CASSLQGVGNQPQHF.

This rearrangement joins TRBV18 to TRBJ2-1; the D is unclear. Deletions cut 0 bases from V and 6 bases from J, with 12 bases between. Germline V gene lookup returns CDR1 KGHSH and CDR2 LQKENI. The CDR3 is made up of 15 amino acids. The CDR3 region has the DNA TGTGCCAGCTCACCACCTTTACTGGGCTCCAATGAGCAGTTCTTC. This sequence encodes CASSPPLLGSNEQFF.

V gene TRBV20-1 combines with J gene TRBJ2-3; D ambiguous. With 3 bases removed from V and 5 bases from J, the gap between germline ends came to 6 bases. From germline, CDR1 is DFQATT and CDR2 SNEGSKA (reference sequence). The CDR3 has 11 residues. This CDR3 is CSASILDTQYF. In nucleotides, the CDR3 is TGCAGTGCTAGTATCCTAGATACGCAGTATTTT.

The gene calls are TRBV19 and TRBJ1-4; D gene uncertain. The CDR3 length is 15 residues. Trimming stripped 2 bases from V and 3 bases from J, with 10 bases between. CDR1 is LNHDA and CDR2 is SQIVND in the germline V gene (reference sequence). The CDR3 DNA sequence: TGTGCCAGTAGTATACGGGAGACCTCTAATGAAAAACTGTTTTTT. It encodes CASSIRETSNEKLFF.